This TCR beta chain stems from a study of T cells in Graves' hyperthyroidism and ophthalmopathy. Over 18 months, lack of ophthalmopathy progression marked Graves' hyperthyroidism as stable. Amplified regions were TCR beta CDR3 sequences from RNA transcripts. Initially, a first-round RT-PCR of the TCR CDR3 employed the HTBI primer set. TCRdb processed the multiplex PCR reads anew with MiXCR; each CDR3 protein has one entry. Counted here are about 400,000 distinct CDR3 sequences, about 15% occurring once; the ten biggest clones make up 7.5% to 8%. The CDR3 is 14 amino acids. Trimming removed 2 bases from V and 6 bases from J, with 10 bases in between. This clonotype appeared many times.

This clonotype originated in a woman aged 18-35 years with Graves' hyperthyroidism. The sequencing sample was made of blood. The chain couples TRBV12-3 or TRBV12-4 to TRBJ1-4; D call uncertain. The CDR3 bases are TGTGCCAGCAGTTTAATGGGCACGGATGAAAAACTGTTTTTT. It is translated as CASSLMGTDEKLFF.